These 26 T cell receptor beta chains originate from one sample sequenced in a study of cytomegalovirus exposure and HLA in healthy donors. PCR was performed using 60 Vbeta and 13 Jbeta primers. The assay was immunoSEQ multiplex PCR, and TCRdb's table has in-frame clones only and misses some. The table has some 190,000 clones, less than 80% seen once. Sequencing input: PBMCs. These receptors came from a man younger than 35 in good health and CMV-seronegative.

V is TRBV28 and J is TRBJ1-4; 10 bases fit TRBD1. The CDR3 spans 17 residues. Germline V gene sequence: CDR1 MDHEN, CDR2 SYDVKM. V lost 7 bases and J lost 2; bases outside the gene matches: 10. CDR3 protein: CASIPTDRGFTNEKLFF. CDR3 in DNA: TGTGCCAGCATCCCCACGGACAGGGGGTTTACTAATGAAAAACTGTTTTTT.

The rearrangement joins TRBV20-1 to TRBJ2-3; D ambiguous. The CDR3 has 11 amino acids. Germline V gene sequence: CDR1 DFQATT, CDR2 SNEGSKA (reference sequence). The germline V and J ends were trimmed by 6 bases and 4 bases, with 8 bases remaining between them. CDR3 residues: CSASDPDTQYF. For the CDR3, the DNA is TGCAGTGCCAGTGATCCAGATACGCAGTATTTT.

This clone was recorded a few times. The CDR3 coding sequence is TGCAGCGTTGTATGGCTAGCGGGGGCCGGGGGTGAGCAGTTCTTC. Protein: CSVVWLAGAGGEQFF. This chain links TRBV29-1 with TRBJ2-1, with 10 bases fitting TRBD2. V gave up 4 bases and J gave up 9 bases; unmatched junction bases: 12. CDR1 is SQVTM and CDR2 is ANQGSEA in the germline V gene. The CDR3 sequence is 15 residues long.

This chain connects TRBV6-5 to TRBJ2-3; possible D gene TRBD2, 6 bases. The CDR3 covers 16 residues. V lost 4 bases and J lost 4, with 18 bases in between. CDR1 and CDR2 (germline): MNHEY, SVGAGI. CDR3: CASSFTGGTGADTQYF. Here the CDR3 DNA reads TGTGCCAGCAGTTTCACGGGCGGGACGGGGGCAGATACGCAGTATTTT.

As for this clone: Sequence at one end of the junction differs from germline and may be a read error. The gene calls are TRBV7-7 and TRBJ2-5; maybe TRBD2 (6 bases). CDR3 length: 15 amino acids. Germline lookup yields CDR1 SSHAT and CDR2 FNYEAQ (reference sequence). DNA for the CDR3: TGTGCTAGCAGCTTATCCGGGACTTCACAAGAGACCCAGTACTTC. Translating it yields CASSLSGTSQETQYF.

The rearrangement links TRBV9 to TRBJ2-7; 7 bases are shared with TRBD1. Trimming removed 2 bases from V and 12 bases from J; junction bases left unmatched: 11. This CDR3 spans 13 amino acids. The V gene's germline CDR1 is SGDLS and CDR2 YYNGEE. The CDR3 protein is CASSVGTVHSLYF. As DNA, the CDR3 is TGTGCCAGCAGCGTCGGGACAGTCCACTCCCTGTACTTC.

This rearrangement joins TRBV4-2 to TRBJ2-7; 8 bases map to TRBD1. Germline V lookup: CDR1 LGHNA, CDR2 YNFKEQ. This CDR3 has 14 residues. Trimming cost V 3 bases and J 2 bases; bases outside gene matches: 3. DNA of the CDR3: TGTGCCAGCAGCCAGCGGACAGGGCCCTACGAGCAGTACTTC. It codes for CASSQRTGPYEQYF.

This CDR3 is CASIKPGQGDNQPQHF. The CDR3 DNA follows: TGTGCCAGTATCAAACCGGGACAGGGAGACAATCAGCCCCAGCATTTT. This chain joins TRBV19 and TRBJ1-5; TRBD1 agrees at 9 bases. CDR1 is LNHDA, CDR2 SQIVND, per germline (reference sequence). V lost 7 bases to trimming and J lost 3 bases; unmatched junction nucleotides: 10. The CDR3 covers 16 residues.

This chain uses TRBV9 with TRBJ1-1, with D possibly matching TRBD1 (5 bases). V gave up 3 bases and J gave up 0 bases, with 6 bases separating them. Germline CDR1 is SGDLS and CDR2 is YYNGEE. The CDR3 runs to 13 residues. The CDR3 is CASSGGVNTEAFF. The CDR3 DNA reads TGTGCCAGCAGCGGGGGGGTGAACACTGAAGCTTTCTTT. Supplemented by reference TRBV9 and TRBJ1-1, the full variable domain reads DSGVTQTPKHLITATGQRVTLRCSPRSGDLSVYWYQQSLDQGLQFLIQYYNGEERAKGNILERFSAQQFPDLHSELNLSSLELGDSALYFCASSGGVNTEAFFGQGTRLTVV.

V gene TRBV6-6 combines with J gene TRBJ2-1; D uncertain. The germline gives CDR1 MNHNY, CDR2 SVGAGI (reference sequence). The ends were cut back, 0 bases at V and 2 bases at J, with 8 bases in the middle. The CDR3 spans 15 residues. CDR3 in amino acids: CASSYSRIPYNEQFF. DNA for the CDR3: TGTGCCAGCAGTTACTCGCGAATCCCCTACAATGAGCAGTTCTTC.

The sample holds one count of this clone. The chain has TRBV2 and TRBJ2-7; 9 bases fit TRBD1. CDR1 is SNHLY, CDR2 FYNNEI, per germline. The CDR3 extends over 14 amino acids. V was clipped by 4 bases and J by 5 bases; unmatched bases: 6. The CDR3 sequence: CASSVGTGRDEQYF. The CDR3 bases are TGTGCCAGCAGTGTGGGGACAGGGAGGGACGAGCAGTACTTC.

This sequence joins TRBV4-2 and TRBJ2-5; 9 bases agree with TRBD2. The CDR3 consists of 17 residues. With V trimmed by 0 bases and J by 7 bases, 12 bases remained unmatched. The germline V gene has CDR1 LGHNA and CDR2 YNFKEQ. The CDR3 DNA reads as TGTGCCAGCAGCCAAGAGGGGAGTAGCGGGAGTCCTGGGACCCAGTACTTC. This encodes CASSQEGSSGSPGTQYF.

The gene calls are TRBV9 and TRBJ1-1, with D tentatively TRBD1 (5 bases). The V end was cut by 3 bases, the J end by 1 base, with 13 bases between. Germline assignment: CDR1 SGDLS and CDR2 YYNGEE. The CDR3 is made up of 15 amino acids. The CDR3 reads CASSASGHGNTEAFF. The CDR3 nucleotides read TGTGCCAGCAGCGCTTCCGGACACGGGAACACTGAAGCTTTCTTT.

The chain couples TRBV28 to TRBJ1-1, with D tentatively TRBD1 (5 bases). Germline V gives CDR1 MDHEN, CDR2 SYDVKM. The CDR3 loop spans 14 amino acids. The V and J ends lost 7 bases and 7 bases respectively, with 19 bases between them. DNA of the CDR3: TGTGCCAGCATTGTGAGCGGGGCAGGCCGTGAAGCTTTCTTT. Its translation: CASIVSGAGREAFF. The full variable domain, in which reference TRBV28 and TRBJ1-1 provide the parts outside the CDR3, is DVKVTQSSRYLVKRTGEKVFLECVQDMDHENMFWYRQDPGLGLRLIYFSYDVKMKEKGDIPEGYSVSREKKERFSLILESASTNQTSMYLCASIVSGAGREAFFGQGTRLTVV.

The gene calls are TRBV11-3 and TRBJ2-1, with 10 bases that match TRBD2. The CDR3 consists of 17 residues. V shed 5 bases, J shed 4 bases, and the junction held 11 bases outside the gene matches. Germline V gene sequence: CDR1 SGHNT, CDR2 YENEEA. CDR3 DNA: TGTGCCAGCAGCCGGACTAGCGGAGGGGCCTTTTACAATGAGCAGTTCTTC. Translating gives CASSRTSGGAFYNEQFF. The full variable domain, rest sourced from reference TRBV11-3 and TRBJ2-1, is EAGVVQSPRYKIIEKKQPVAFWCNPISGHNTLYWYLQNLGQGPELLIRYENEEAVDDSQLPKDRFSAERLKGVDSTLKIQPAELGDSAVYLCASSRTSGGAFYNEQFFGPGTRLTVL.

The V and J genes are TRBV19 and TRBJ2-7; 8 bases agree with TRBD1. The CDR3 contains 15 residues. V trimming: 6 bases; J trimming: 6 bases; junction bases outside the gene matches: 13. CDR1 and CDR2 from the germline V gene are LNHDA and SQIVND (reference sequence). The CDR3 reads CASRATGTGLSEQYF. The CDR3 coding sequence is TGTGCCAGTAGGGCAACCGGGACAGGTCTCTCCGAGCAGTACTTC.

J is TRBJ1-4 and V is TRBV5-1, with 8 bases matching TRBD1. The CDR3 totals 15 residues. Germline values: CDR1 SGHRS, CDR2 YFSETQ. V shed 2 bases and J 4 bases; nucleotides not matched to a gene: 4. This CDR3 reads CASSLYRGDNEKLFF. CDR3 nucleotide sequence: TGCGCCAGCAGCTTATACAGGGGGGATAATGAAAAACTGTTTTTT.

The chain joins TRBV5-7 to TRBJ1-5; 12 nucleotides align to TRBD1. TRBV5-7 is identified as an open reading frame with a role that is uncertain. The CDR3 contains 19 residues. The junction had 11 bases not matched to a gene; V was cut back by 3 bases and J by 1 base. The CDR3 DNA sequence: TGTGCCAGCAGCTCGCTGGGAGGGACAGGGGGCGAGAGCAATCAGCCCCAGCATTTT. Amino acids: CASSSLGGTGGESNQPQHF.

This sequence joins TRBV2 and TRBJ2-3; 8 bases are a match to TRBD1. Germline V lookup: CDR1 SNHLY, CDR2 FYNNEI. V was pared by 3 bases and J by 4 bases, with 15 bases of the junction left unmatched. The CDR3 sequence is 18 residues long. CDR3 sequence: CASSDPYPDRGQADTQYF. DNA for the CDR3: TGTGCCAGCAGTGACCCCTACCCCGACAGGGGTCAAGCAGATACGCAGTATTTT.

The chain joins TRBV7-2 to TRBJ2-3; TRBD2 agrees at 13 bases. V lost 5 bases and J lost 10; bases outside the gene matches: 12. Looked up from germline, CDR1 is SGHTA and CDR2 is FQGNSA. The CDR3 loop spans 16 amino acids. The CDR3 sequence: CASSTGTSGVRGAQYF. As DNA, the CDR3 is TGTGCCAGCAGCACAGGGACTAGCGGGGTCAGGGGAGCGCAGTATTTT.

For the CDR3, the DNA is TGTGCCACCAGCAGAGGGGACAGGGGGCACTCCGAGCAGTACTTC. Amino acids: CATSRGDRGHSEQYF. The chain couples TRBV15 to TRBJ2-7; 12 nucleotides match TRBD1. The CDR3 length is 15 residues. V trimming: 1 base; J trimming: 6 bases; junction bases outside the gene matches: 4. Germline CDR1 LNHNV, CDR2 YYDKDF (reference sequence).

This clone was detected a few times. The chain links TRBV7-2 to TRBJ2-5, with 7 bases aligning to TRBD2. The junction had 9 bases not matched to a gene; V was cut back by 6 bases and J by 5 bases. The CDR3 sequence is 14 residues long. Germline V CDR1 and CDR2: SGHTA, FQGNSA. In DNA, the CDR3 is TGTGCCAGCAGGAACGAGCGGGGTCAGGAGACCCAGTACTTC. This sequence encodes CASRNERGQETQYF.

This chain connects TRBV30 to TRBJ2-2, with TRBD2 matching over 9 bases. CDR1 GTSNPN and CDR2 SVGIG come from the germline V gene (reference sequence). The J segment lost 4 bases and the V segment lost 2 bases, leaving 5 bases of the junction unmatched. The CDR3 loop spans 15 amino acids. The CDR3 reads CAWSPSGIGTGELFF. Here the CDR3 DNA reads TGTGCCTGGAGTCCTAGCGGGATTGGCACCGGGGAGCTGTTTTTT.

The chain links TRBV6-1 to TRBJ2-2, with 10 bases matching TRBD2. With V trimmed by 3 bases and J by 7 bases, 14 bases remained unmatched. The length of the CDR3 is 18 residues. Germline CDR1 reads MNHNS; CDR2 reads SASEGT. The CDR3 DNA is TGTGCCAGCAGTGAGAACATGGATAGCGGGAGGACGGGCGGGGAGCTGTTTTTT. Translating gives CASSENMDSGRTGGELFF.

The rearrangement links TRBV27 to TRBJ2-7; 10 nucleotides agree with TRBD2. The CDR3 is 20 amino acids. After removal of 6 bases from V and 3 bases from J, the junction contained 23 bases not matched to a gene. Germline CDR1 reads MNHEY; CDR2 reads SMNVEV (reference sequence). The CDR3 DNA reads TGTGCCAGCAGCCCCGGGATGCAGGGGGGAGCGGGAGGGCCTGTCTACGAGCAGTACTTC. It translates to CASSPGMQGGAGGPVYEQYF.

This clone was observed a handful of times. This sequence joins TRBV20-1 and TRBJ2-1, with D maybe TRBD1 (6 bases). Germline CDR1 DFQATT, CDR2 SNEGSKA (reference sequence). Deletions cut 5 bases from V and 9 bases from J, with 11 bases between. The CDR3 is 11 residues long. The CDR3 loop is CSALDSPEQFF. DNA of the CDR3: TGCAGTGCTTTGGACAGTCCTGAGCAGTTCTTC.